What follows is one TCR beta chain and its context. This clonotype has only a few counts. Its antigen is currently not known. Qualities for individual bases were not recorded, and no much larger clone is one base off. To demonstrate the VDJtools post-analysis software, the study profiled TCR beta repertoires from the peripheral blood of about 13 young patients with multiple sclerosis. The multiple sclerosis patients were children and adolescents ranging in age from about 6 to 17 years. The CDR3 runs 11 amino acids, cysteine and phenylalanine included. Just the 33-base CDR3 DNA is kept, in frame starting at base 1. V ends up 8 bases short and J 11 bases short, with an unmatched junction base count of 9. The germline V gene yields MGHDK for CDR1 and SYGVNS for CDR2. The method behind the library was PCR. Sequencing instrument: Illumina HiSeq 2500. To reduce PCR and sequencing biases, unique molecular identifiers were incorporated into the TCR beta cDNA libraries. Roughly 500,000 cDNA molecules were obtained per 1 to 10 million input T cells, so each molecule approximated one T cell. Patient libraries were prepared and sequenced with the same protocol used for the earlier healthy control dataset. Within a given batch, samples were prepared together, multiplexed and sequenced on the same HiSeq lane. In the paper's pipeline: Raw barcoded reads were processed with MIGEC, and single-read molecular identifier groups were discarded before consensus assembly and CDR3 extraction. Clonotype tables were post-analysed with VDJtools, and diversity was normalized by down-sampling all datasets to the smallest sample size. Repertoire overlap clustering matched CDR3 amino acid but not nucleotide sequences to correct batch-related cross-sample contamination. The raw public reads went through TCRdb reprocessing: fastp at Q25, MiXCR clone calling, in-frame beta chains kept. Rows matching on CDR3 protein sequence are summarized as one entry with the most common DNA and genes. TCRdb's processing, not the study's, gives the V and J calls here. Counted in this sample were hundreds of thousands of distinct CDR3 sequences; about 57% of them appeared once. The top ten constitute around 4.5% of the sample.

This sample stems from a study of post-analysis software for immune sequencing data (dated by TCRdb to between 2014 and 2017). Broadly, across the study: Relapsing-remitting, secondary progressive and progressive-relapsing multiple sclerosis were recorded as disease courses, and subtype annotation was lacking for some patients. The patient repertoires were set against about eleven previously published healthy control repertoires from donors whose ages ranged from roughly 6 to 27 years. A subset of samples was prepared in parallel using single-end sample barcoding, then pooled and co-amplified after Illumina adapter ligation. Overall results and qualifications from the work: Significantly lower normalized Chao1 diversity was found in multiple sclerosis patients than in controls, suggesting substantial peripheral T-cell clonal expansion. Strong co-clustering of samples prepared in the same batch was shown by direct clustering with F measure, prompting a batch-effect correction. The multiple sclerosis patient group was slightly younger than the control group. Roughly 5 TRBV segments, including TRBV5-6, TRBV5-1 and TRBV20-1, were significantly more frequent in patients than controls.

This clonotype was sampled from a girl between 5 and 17 years old with multiple sclerosis. This chain is built from TRBV25-1 and TRBJ2-7; 7 bases in between match TRBD2. What was sequenced was blood. DNA sequence: TGTGCCAGCGGACGGCGGGGGTCGGAGTACTTC. Its translation is CASGRRGSEYF.